This TCR beta chain was documented in a study of T cell responses to AZD1222 COVID-19 vaccine (dated by TCRdb to 2020 to 2022). Context from the whole study: AZD1222 recipients whose second dose came at about 4 weeks and those whose second dose came at about 12 weeks were combined into one group, since spike-specific TCR depth and breadth did not differ between the two schedules. TCR sequencing was performed for 230 to 250 trial participants, of whom approximately 200 were given two doses of AZD1222 and approximately 26 were given two doses of MenACWY control vaccine. Trial participants were enrolled into age subgroups of 18-55, 56-69 and 70-plus years, which contained about 150, 27 and 61 TCR-sequenced participants, respectively. Summary of the overall study and its limitations: Participants were mostly white British, with more females than males. The authors suggested clonal diversity may have been underestimated. Spike-specific TCR breadth and depth rose significantly after two AZD1222 doses compared with day 0 and with MenACWY recipients. No day 14 peak-response samples were available, so repertoires were characterized only after the peak T cell response. The 56-69-year group was small, and its depth increase did not reach significance, likely because of low power. Conclusions about previously exposed vaccinees were limited because only six AZD1222 recipients were SARS-CoV-2 seropositive at baseline. Epitopes outside the regions mutated in the B.1.351 and B.1.1.7 variants were reportedly recognized by nearly half of the unique spike-specific TCRs. Vaccine-associated CD4 TCRs spanned the whole spike protein, with dominant responses in regions 160-218 and 743-854.

As to this clone: Its cognate antigen has yet to be identified. Qualities for individual bases were not recorded, and no much larger clone is one base off.

V is cut by 6 bases and J by 0 bases, and the space between the germline ends is 12 bases. CDR1 and CDR2, per the germline V gene, are SNHLY and FYNNEI. The CDR3 runs 15 residues from the cysteine to the phenylalanine. Kept here is only the CDR3 DNA, which spans 45 bases and is read in frame from base 1. The sample's time point, from its label and the paper: baseline before first vaccination. Vaccinee samples were obtained from the UK trials COV001 and COV002, which included a single-blind randomized controlled phase 2/3 trial of AZD1222 (ChAdOx1 nCoV-19) in healthy adults. For TCRbeta chain sequencing, PBMC samples from trial participants were taken at day 0 and at day 28 after the second dose. The CDR3 regions of human TCRbeta chains were analyzed by immunosequencing. The source study handled its data this way. TCRs in the repertoires were matched against a reference library of SARS-CoV-2-specific TCRs that had been generated with the MIRA antigen-specificity platform. Breadth meant the fraction of unique TCRs that were SARS-CoV-2-associated, whereas depth meant the fraction of total T cells that were SARS-CoV-2-associated. Using the MIRA data, each spike-specific TCR was mapped to the spike region that the TCR reacts to and placed in a CD4 or CD8 class. Log10-transformed breadth and depth values were compared by one-way ANOVA with Sidak's multiple comparisons tests. This immuneACCESS table, as held by TCRdb, lists in-frame sequences with V and J called but not all clones. Of the missing ones, under half trace to an unresolved V gene in checked studies; the others have no known cause. Clone size and the V and J calls come from that table; the DNA yielded D and trimming. In all, the sample holds 150,000 to 160,000 clones, and about nine tenths of those were seen once. The ten largest clones represent around 18% of the sample.

This sample comprised peripheral blood, obtained on day 0 of AZD1222 vaccination. This receptor was obtained from an adult in good health. Here the chain combines TRBV2 and TRBJ1-3, with the D gene not confidently named. This receptor has the CDR3 CASSPEGYSGNTIYF. Here is the DNA: TGTGCCAGCAGCCCTGAGGGTTACTCTGGAAACACCATATATTTT.